Each of the 4 T cell receptor beta chains below was sequenced from the same sample in a study of OX40 agonist ivuxolimab in advanced cancers. TCRdb's copy holds only in-frame clones and misses some; the assay was immunoSEQ multiplex PCR. The sample lists fewer than 60,000 clones; 65% to 90% were seen once. Specimen: CD4+ or CD8+ T cells sorted from blood, collected in a trial of the OX40 agonist ivuxolimab. All receptors derive from an adult with an advanced solid tumor such as melanoma, head and neck, liver or kidney cancer.

In its sample, this clone was seen a few times. The chain is built from TRBV5-6 and TRBJ2-3; D is possibly TRBD2 (5 bases). This CDR3 is 19 amino acids long. Germline assignment: CDR1 SGHDT and CDR2 YYEEEE. The V end lost 0 bases, the J end lost 2 bases, and 22 bases lay between the germline ends. CDR3 sequence reads: CASSLEGIGRPINTDTQYF. The CDR3, as DNA: TGTGCCAGCAGCTTGGAGGGAATTGGGAGACCCATCAACACAGATACGCAGTATTTT.

This rearrangement joins TRBV5-1 to TRBJ2-3; no definite D call. In germline, CDR1 is SGHRS, CDR2 YFSETQ. V lost 3 bases, J lost 4 bases, and 9 bases lay in between. The CDR3 has 13 residues. The CDR3 region has the DNA TGCGCCAGCAGCTCCGACCCCCCAGATACGCAGTATTTT. Protein product: CASSSDPPDTQYF.

The chain has TRBV27 and TRBJ1-4, with D unclear. Germline V gene lookup returns CDR1 MNHEY and CDR2 SMNVEV (reference sequence). The length of the CDR3 is 15 residues. V was shortened by 5 bases and J by 0 bases, with 10 bases between the two germline ends. DNA of the CDR3: TGTGCCAGCAGTCCGACTATAGCAACTAATGAAAAACTGTTTTTT. Translating gives CASSPTIATNEKLFF. The full variable domain, with the rest looked up from reference TRBV27 and TRBJ1-4, is EAQVTQNPRYLITVTGKKLTVTCSQNMNHEYMSWYRQDPGLGLRQIYYSMNVEVTDKGDVPEGYKVSRKEKRNFPLILESPSPNQTSLYFCASSPTIATNEKLFFGSGTQLSVL.

This clone has a single count. The chain links TRBV2 to TRBJ2-5; 8 bases are shared with TRBD1. The CDR3 totals 16 residues. The ends lost 2 bases at V and 5 bases at J; junction bases unmatched: 10. Germline CDR1 reads SNHLY; CDR2 reads FYNNEI. The chain's CDR3 is CASSELGQGLVETQYF. CDR3 sequence (DNA): TGTGCCAGCAGTGAACTAGGACAGGGCCTAGTCGAGACCCAGTACTTC. The full variable domain, in which reference TRBV2 and TRBJ2-5 provide the parts outside the CDR3, is EPEVTQTPSHQVTQMGQEVILRCVPISNHLYFYWYRQILGQKVEFLVSFYNNEISEKSEIFDDQFSVERPDGSNFTLKIRSTKLEDSAMYFCASSELGQGLVETQYFGPGTRLLVL.